The 11 T cell receptor beta chains given below trace back to one sample, sequenced in a study of Ad26.COV2.S vaccination and SARS-CoV-2 variants. Documented treatment: roughly 18 received Ad26.COV2.S at low or high dose, single or two shots; a few received placebo; per-sample allocation not given. After the first vaccine or placebo injection, samples were drawn on day 63. Assay: immunoSEQ multiplex PCR; the TCRdb copy retains only in-frame clones and omits some. The sample has around 270,000 clones, 70% to 90% seen once. The sequencing used peripheral blood, collected in a trial of Ad26.COV2.S vaccine versus placebo. These TCRs come from a person between 18 and 60 years old who received the Ad26.COV2.S COVID-19 vaccine or a placebo.

The chain has TRBV24-1 and TRBJ2-1; D is undetermined. V lost 1 base, J lost 12 bases, and 18 bases lay in between. Germline CDR1 reads KGHDR; CDR2 reads SFDVKD. CDR3 length: 15 amino acids. The CDR3, as DNA: TGTGCCACCAGTGATTTCCTGGGATCGCCGCGTGGGCAGTTCTTC. Its translation is CATSDFLGSPRGQFF.

A single count supports this clone. The rearrangement links TRBV4-1 to TRBJ2-5; D unclear. The germline V and J ends were trimmed by 4 bases and 5 bases, with 17 bases remaining between them. This CDR3 is built from 15 residues. CDR1 and CDR2 from the germline V gene are MGHRA and YSYEKL. The CDR3 protein is CASSLWVGQAETQYF. The DNA for the CDR3 is TGCGCCAGCAGCCTTTGGGTCGGCCAGGCCGAGACCCAGTACTTC.

The V and J genes are TRBV3-1 (or the pseudogene TRBV3-2) and TRBJ2-7; TRBD1 matches at 8 bases. Germline lookup yields CDR1 LGHDT and CDR2 YNNKEL (reference sequence). The CDR3 consists of 16 residues. V shed 0 bases and J 5 bases; nucleotides not matched to a gene: 9. CDR3 loop: CASSQDPRTGSHEQYV. As DNA, the CDR3 is TGTGCCAGCAGCCAAGATCCTCGGACAGGGAGCCACGAGCAGTACGTC.

The V gene is TRBV7-2, the J gene TRBJ2-1; 9 nucleotides align to TRBD1. The CDR3 is made up of 13 amino acids. V lost 8 bases, J lost 3 bases, and 2 bases stayed unmatched. Germline loops: CDR1 SGHTA, CDR2 FQGNSA. CDR3 region: CASDRGDYNEQFF. The CDR3 nucleotides are TGTGCCAGCGACAGGGGGGACTACAATGAGCAGTTCTTC.

V usage is TRBV7-3 and J usage is TRBJ2-2; TRBD1 aligns across 7 bases. Germline CDR1 is SGHTA and CDR2 is FQGTGA. This CDR3 has 13 residues. The ends lost 3 bases at V and 5 bases at J; junction bases unmatched: 0. Written as DNA, the CDR3 is TGTGCCAGCAGCTTGACAGGGACCGGGGAGCTGTTTTTT. Protein: CASSLTGTGELFF.

The chain recombines TRBV7-9 with TRBJ2-5, with D hard to call. Trimming removed 7 bases from V and 5 bases from J, with 11 bases in between. The CDR3 length is 12 residues. From germline, CDR1 is SEHNR and CDR2 FQNEAQ (reference sequence). The CDR3 spells CASTSSGETQYF. Here the CDR3 DNA reads TGTGCCAGCACCTCCAGTGGGGAGACCCAGTACTTC.

The chain combines TRBV2 with TRBJ1-1; D is undetermined. Trimming shortened V by 3 bases and J by 4 bases, and 12 bases separated the two germline ends. CDR1 SNHLY and CDR2 FYNNEI come from the germline V gene. The CDR3 loop spans 14 amino acids. For the CDR3, the DNA is TGTGCCAGCAGTGAGTGGGGAGTCACCACTGAAGCTTTCTTT. Its translation: CASSEWGVTTEAFF.

V is TRBV19 and J is TRBJ2-4; the match to TRBD1 covers 7 bases. The germline CDR1 and CDR2 sequences are LNHDA and SQIVND (reference sequence). V was clipped by 6 bases and J by 1 base; unmatched bases: 3. CDR3 size: 14 residues. The CDR3 loop reads CASRRQGAKNIQYF. CDR3 DNA sequence: TGTGCCAGTAGACGACAGGGCGCCAAAAACATTCAGTACTTC.

The rearrangement links TRBV18 to TRBJ2-2, with D perhaps matching TRBD2 (6 bases). Germline V gives CDR1 KGHSH, CDR2 LQKENI. The CDR3 runs to 14 residues. Trimming pared 1 base from V and 5 bases from J, leaving 8 bases between. CDR3: CASSPLEGTGELFF. The CDR3 nucleotides read TGTGCCAGCTCACCACTGGAGGGTACCGGGGAGCTGTTTTTT.

In this sample, this clone turned up a few times. The chain recombines TRBV6-5 with TRBJ1-2; 12 bases line up with TRBD1. The germline gives CDR1 MNHEY, CDR2 SVGAGI. The CDR3 has 15 amino acids. V lost 6 bases to trimming and J lost 6 bases; unmatched junction nucleotides: 8. The CDR3: CASRTSGTGGDGYTF. The CDR3 DNA sequence: TGTGCCAGCAGGACATCCGGGACAGGGGGCGATGGCTACACCTTC.

The rearrangement links TRBV2 to TRBJ2-1, with TRBD2 identical over 8 bases. Per the germline V gene, CDR1 is SNHLY and CDR2 is FYNNEI. J was trimmed by 4 bases and V by 2 bases; bases with no gene match: 7. The length of the CDR3 is 16 residues. The CDR3 protein is CASSERFSGVYNEQFF. Here the CDR3 DNA reads TGTGCCAGCAGTGAAAGGTTTAGCGGGGTTTACAATGAGCAGTTCTTC.